Listed here are 13 T cell receptor beta chains from one sample, sequenced in a study of cytomegalovirus exposure and HLA in healthy donors. A multiplex PCR was run with 60 Vbeta primers and 13 Jbeta primers. TCRdb keeps only in-frame clones here, not all; method: immunoSEQ multiplex PCR. The table shows approximately 130,000 clones, with about 82% occurring only once. The sequencing input was PBMCs. These receptors were obtained from a female donor in good health and CMV-seropositive.

V and J are TRBV28 and TRBJ1-1; no definite D call. The CDR3 totals 12 residues. Germline CDR1 MDHEN, CDR2 SYDVKM. The ends were cut back, 7 bases at V and 11 bases at J, with 17 bases in the middle. Here the CDR3 reads CASKLKRREAFF. The CDR3 DNA reads TGTGCCAGCAAACTAAAGAGGCGAGAGGCTTTCTTT. The full variable domain, completed using reference TRBV28 and TRBJ1-1, is DVKVTQSSRYLVKRTGEKVFLECVQDMDHENMFWYRQDPGLGLRLIYFSYDVKMKEKGDIPEGYSVSREKKERFSLILESASTNQTSMYLCASKLKRREAFFGQGTRLTVV.

The J gene is TRBJ2-7, the V gene TRBV6-1; 9 nucleotides match TRBD1. V shed 3 bases and J 3 bases; nucleotides not matched to a gene: 6. Germline V gene sequence: CDR1 MNHNS, CDR2 SASEGT. The CDR3 has 15 residues. The CDR3 is CASSESGTGYYEQYF. CDR3 bases: TGTGCCAGCAGTGAGTCCGGGACAGGGTACTACGAGCAGTACTTC.

This chain connects TRBV28 to TRBJ2-5, with 8 positions matching TRBD2. Germline loops: CDR1 MDHEN, CDR2 SYDVKM. The J segment lost 2 bases and the V segment lost 2 bases, leaving 7 bases of the junction unmatched. The CDR3 is 16 amino acids. Here the CDR3 reads CASSLDRGGVQETQYF. CDR3 bases: TGTGCCAGCAGTTTAGATCGGGGGGGGGTACAAGAGACCCAGTACTTC.

The chain recombines TRBV5-1 with TRBJ2-1; 8 bases are a match to TRBD2. CDR1 is SGHRS and CDR2 is YFSETQ in the germline V gene. J was trimmed by 0 bases and V by 4 bases; bases with no gene match: 6. There are 16 residues in the CDR3. The CDR3 here is CASSGAGGSSYNEQFF. CDR3 nucleotide sequence: TGCGCCAGCAGCGGGGCGGGGGGAAGCTCCTACAATGAGCAGTTCTTC.

The genes are TRBV4-1 and TRBJ2-3; 11 bases fit TRBD2. The CDR3 sequence is 16 residues long. The V and J ends lost 3 bases and 1 base, in that order; junction bases with no gene match: 3. Germline values: CDR1 MGHRA, CDR2 YSYEKL. CDR3 sequence: CASSHLTSGGTDTQYF. CDR3 sequence (DNA): TGCGCCAGCAGCCACCTGACTAGCGGGGGCACAGATACGCAGTATTTT.

The V and J genes are TRBV28 and TRBJ2-1; TRBD1 matches 9 bases. Trimming took 6 bases from V and 7 from J; bases not matched to a gene: 10. The CDR3 is 15 amino acids. Germline V gene lookup returns CDR1 MDHEN and CDR2 SYDVKM. This chain's CDR3 is CASSQGTGLWNEQFF. Written as DNA, the CDR3 is TGTGCCAGCAGCCAAGGGACAGGGTTATGGAATGAGCAGTTCTTC.

The chain joins TRBV6-1 to TRBJ2-5; no firm D call. The germline V gene has CDR1 MNHNS and CDR2 SASEGT. The CDR3 is made up of 11 amino acids. Trimming left V 5 bases short and J 5 bases short, with 6 bases between. The CDR3 sequence is CASSYGETQYF. In DNA, the CDR3 is TGTGCCAGCAGTTACGGTGAGACCCAGTACTTC.

The rearrangement links TRBV30 to TRBJ2-1; no reliable D call. V gave up 5 bases and J gave up 0 bases, with 11 bases separating them. The CDR3 has 14 residues. Germline-derived CDR1 and CDR2 are GTSNPN and SVGIG (reference sequence). Here the CDR3 reads CAWANYLSYNEQFF. For the CDR3, the DNA is TGTGCCTGGGCAAACTACCTCTCCTACAATGAGCAGTTCTTC.

The chain is built from TRBV5-1 and TRBJ2-6; 9 bases align to TRBD1. The germline gives CDR1 SGHRS, CDR2 YFSETQ. Unmatched junction bases numbered 5, after V lost 4 bases and J lost 3 bases. CDR3 length: 16 residues. The CDR3 bases are TGCGCCAGCAGCCAGGGACAGGGTGGTGGGGCCAACGTCCTGACTTTC. Protein product: CASSQGQGGGANVLTF.

This clone occurred a few times. The rearrangement links TRBV5-1 to TRBJ1-1; 11 bases agree with TRBD1. V lost 3 bases, J lost 5 bases, and 3 bases stayed unmatched. The CDR3 covers 14 residues. CDR1 SGHRS and CDR2 YFSETQ come from the germline V gene. DNA of the CDR3: TGCGCCAGCAGCTGGGACAGGGGGAGGACTGAAGCTTTCTTT. Translating gives CASSWDRGRTEAFF.

The CDR3 sequence is CAWGGSGSNSGYNEQFF. The CDR3, as DNA: TGTGCCTGGGGCGGTAGCGGGAGCAATTCGGGCTACAATGAGCAGTTCTTC. The chain employs TRBV30 and TRBJ2-1, with 9 bases aligning to TRBD2. CDR1 and CDR2 (germline): GTSNPN, SVGIG (reference sequence). V shed 5 bases, J shed 3 bases, and the junction held 14 bases outside the gene matches. The CDR3 covers 17 residues.

V is TRBV19 and J is TRBJ2-2; 10 bases map to TRBD1. The V gene end was trimmed by 4 bases and the J gene end by 5 bases; junction bases not matched to a gene: 7. CDR3 length equals 16 residues. Germline V lookup: CDR1 LNHDA, CDR2 SQIVND (reference sequence). This CDR3 reads CASSSGTGVATGELFF. The DNA for the CDR3 is TGTGCCAGTAGTAGCGGGACAGGGGTTGCGACCGGGGAGCTGTTTTTT.

The V call is TRBV7-6, the J call TRBJ2-7, with TRBD1 matching 7 bases. Germline V gives CDR1 SGHVS, CDR2 FNYEAQ. With 5 bases clipped from V and 3 bases from J, the junction kept 4 bases outside the gene matches. The CDR3 has 13 amino acids. This chain's CDR3 is CASSPGQIYEQYF. CDR3 nucleotides: TGTGCCAGCAGCCCGGGACAGATCTACGAGCAGTACTTC.